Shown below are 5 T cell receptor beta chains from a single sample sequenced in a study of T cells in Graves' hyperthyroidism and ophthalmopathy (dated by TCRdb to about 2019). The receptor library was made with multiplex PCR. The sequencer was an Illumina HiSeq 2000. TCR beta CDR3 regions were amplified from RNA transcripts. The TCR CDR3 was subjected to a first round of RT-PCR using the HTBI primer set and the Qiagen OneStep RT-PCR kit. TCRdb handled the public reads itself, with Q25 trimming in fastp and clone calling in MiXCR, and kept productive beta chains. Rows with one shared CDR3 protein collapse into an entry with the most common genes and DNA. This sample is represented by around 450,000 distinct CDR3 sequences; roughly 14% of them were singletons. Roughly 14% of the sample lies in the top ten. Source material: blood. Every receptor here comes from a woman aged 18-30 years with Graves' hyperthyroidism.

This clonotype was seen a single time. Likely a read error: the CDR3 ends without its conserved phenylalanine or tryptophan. The CDR3 protein is CASSEVSGLAFYEQYL. The CDR3 region has the DNA TGCGCCAGCAGTGAGGTTTCGGGACTAGCTTTCTACGAGCAGTACCTC. The J gene is TRBJ2-7, the V gene TRBV10-2, with 9 bases aligning to TRBD2. CDR3 length: 16 residues. V shed 2 bases and J 3 bases; nucleotides not matched to a gene: 8. Looked up from germline, CDR1 is WSHSY and CDR2 is SAAADI.

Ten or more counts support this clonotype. CDR3 protein: CASSTRTGGGSYGYTF. The DNA for the CDR3 is TGCGCCAGCAGCACCAGGACAGGGGGCGGAAGCTATGGCTACACCTTC. The chain links TRBV5-1 to TRBJ1-2, with TRBD1 matching over 11 bases. The ends lost 4 bases at V and 4 bases at J; junction bases unmatched: 9. CDR1 and CDR2 from the germline V gene are SGHRS and YFSETQ. This CDR3 has 16 residues. The whole variable domain, remainder taken from reference TRBV5-1 and TRBJ1-2, is KAGVTQTPRYLIKTRGQQVTLSCSPISGHRSVSWYQQTPGQGLQFLFEYFSETQRNKGNFPGRFSGRQFSNSRSEMNVSTLELGDSALYLCASSTRTGGGSYGYTFGSGTRLTVV.

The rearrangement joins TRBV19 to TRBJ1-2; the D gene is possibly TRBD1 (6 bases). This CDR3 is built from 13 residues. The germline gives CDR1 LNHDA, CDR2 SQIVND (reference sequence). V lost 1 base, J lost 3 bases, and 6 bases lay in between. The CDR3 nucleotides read TGTGCCAGTAGTATAGCAGGGGACTATGGCTACACCTTC. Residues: CASSIAGDYGYTF.

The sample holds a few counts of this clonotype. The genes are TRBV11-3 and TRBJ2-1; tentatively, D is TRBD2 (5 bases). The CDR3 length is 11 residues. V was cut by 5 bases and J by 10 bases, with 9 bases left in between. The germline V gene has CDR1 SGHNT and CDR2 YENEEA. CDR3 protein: CASSPGKEQFF. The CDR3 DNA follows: TGTGCCAGCAGCCCCGGGAAGGAGCAGTTCTTC. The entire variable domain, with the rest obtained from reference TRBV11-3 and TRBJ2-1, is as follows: EAGVVQSPRYKIIEKKQPVAFWCNPISGHNTLYWYLQNLGQGPELLIRYENEEAVDDSQLPKDRFSAERLKGVDSTLKIQPAELGDSAVYLCASSPGKEQFFGPGTRLTVL.

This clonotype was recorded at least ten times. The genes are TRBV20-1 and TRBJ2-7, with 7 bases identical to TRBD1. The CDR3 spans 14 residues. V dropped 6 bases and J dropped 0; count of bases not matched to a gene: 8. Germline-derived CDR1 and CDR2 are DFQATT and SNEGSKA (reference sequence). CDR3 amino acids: CSAPGQISSYEQYF. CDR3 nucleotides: TGCAGTGCGCCGGGACAGATTAGCTCCTACGAGCAGTACTTC.